The 28 T cell receptor beta chains presented below share a single source sample, sequenced in a study of blood T cell repertoires in COVID-19. Only in-frame clones appear in the TCRdb table, and some are missing; sequencing was by immunoSEQ multiplex PCR. Of fewer than 200,000 clones detected, approximately 80% appear once; the ten largest clones hold 7%. The sample consisted of peripheral blood. These receptors were obtained from a woman between 35 and 50 years old with COVID-19, enrolled during active disease.

CDR3 nucleotides: TGTGCCAGCAGTTTAGACAGGGGTGATGGCTACACCTTC. This gives the protein CASSLDRGDGYTF. This chain links TRBV28 with TRBJ1-2; 8 bases align to TRBD1. The CDR3 is made up of 13 amino acids. Per the germline V gene, CDR1 is MDHEN and CDR2 is SYDVKM. Trimming removed 2 bases from V and 6 bases from J; junction bases left unmatched: 2.

The gene calls are TRBV6-5 and TRBJ2-2; D unresolved. Germline V CDR1 and CDR2: MNHEY, SVGAGI. This CDR3 contains 14 residues. V lost 4 bases and J 1 base, leaving 7 bases between the germline ends. The DNA of the CDR3 is TGTGCCAGCAGTTGGCAGAAGAACACCGGGGAGCTGTTTTTT. Translated: CASSWQKNTGELFF.

The chain carries TRBV19 and TRBJ2-3; 9 nucleotides agree with TRBD2. CDR3 length: 14 residues. Germline V gene lookup returns CDR1 LNHDA and CDR2 SQIVND (reference sequence). V gave up 3 bases and J gave up 3 bases; unmatched junction bases: 1. CDR3 protein: CASSMGLATDTQYF. For the CDR3, the DNA is TGTGCCAGTAGTATGGGACTAGCAACAGATACGCAGTATTTT.

The rearrangement links TRBV7-2 to TRBJ2-3, with unresolved D. Germline values: CDR1 SGHTA, CDR2 FQGNSA. The CDR3 spans 13 residues. Trimming removed 3 bases at V and 5 bases at J, with 9 bases between. The CDR3 DNA sequence: TGTGCCAGCAGCTTCCCCCCGGGAGATACGCAGTATTTT. Translating gives CASSFPPGDTQYF.

This chain uses TRBV4-2 with TRBJ2-6; TRBD2 might be the D (6 bases). This CDR3 has 16 residues. V lost 3 bases, J lost 5 bases, and 14 bases lay in between. Germline V gene data show CDR1 as LGHNA and CDR2 as YNFKEQ. This CDR3 reads CASSQEGQVRANVLTF. CDR3 DNA sequence: TGTGCCAGCAGCCAGGAGGGCCAAGTTCGGGCCAACGTCCTGACTTTC.

This clone was picked up a small number of times. The CDR3: CASSFSAAGGRTGELFF. The DNA of the CDR3 is TGTGCCAGCTCCTTCAGCGCAGCGGGAGGTCGTACCGGGGAGCTGTTTTTT. The chain has TRBV18 and TRBJ2-2; the match to TRBD2 covers 9 bases. Unmatched junction bases numbered 13, after V lost 6 bases and J lost 5 bases. Looked up from germline, CDR1 is KGHSH and CDR2 is LQKENI. This CDR3 contains 17 residues.

The J gene is TRBJ2-7, the V gene TRBV19; maybe TRBD2 (7 bases). Germline lookup yields CDR1 LNHDA and CDR2 SQIVND (reference sequence). The CDR3 is 13 amino acids. V gave up 4 bases and J gave up 6 bases, with 13 bases separating them. CDR3 coding DNA: TGTGCCAGTAGTAGAGGGGGACTATTCGAGCAGTACTTC. Protein sequence: CASSRGGLFEQYF.

The DNA of the CDR3 is TGTGCCAGCAGTCGGGGGGCCGAGACCGGGGAGCTGTTTTTT. Translation: CASSRGAETGELFF. The chain couples TRBV6-4 to TRBJ2-2; possible D gene TRBD2, 7 bases. The CDR3 is 14 amino acids. V lost 5 bases and J 5 bases, leaving 12 bases between the germline ends. The germline V gene encodes CDR1 MRHNA and CDR2 SNTAGT.

This chain uses TRBV3-1 (or the pseudogene TRBV3-2) with TRBJ2-3; 7 bases line up with TRBD2. Germline CDR1 and CDR2: LGHDT and YNNKEL (reference sequence). The J segment lost 4 bases and the V segment lost 6 bases, leaving 7 bases of the junction unmatched. The length of the CDR3 is 14 residues. CDR3 loop: CASRLAIRADTQYF. The CDR3 DNA sequence: TGTGCCAGCAGACTAGCGATTCGAGCAGATACGCAGTATTTT.

The chain recombines TRBV19 with TRBJ2-1; 8 bases agree with TRBD1. Unmatched junction bases numbered 8, after V lost 4 bases and J lost 3 bases. The germline V gene encodes CDR1 LNHDA and CDR2 SQIVND (reference sequence). This CDR3 is built from 16 residues. The CDR3 sequence is CASSNPGGSHYNEQFF. DNA for the CDR3: TGTGCCAGTAGTAACCCAGGGGGCTCGCACTACAATGAGCAGTTCTTC.

This chain links TRBV5-1 with TRBJ2-5; tentatively, D is TRBD2 (6 bases). Trimming removed 5 bases from V and 5 bases from J, with 19 bases in between. Per the germline V gene, CDR1 is SGHRS and CDR2 is YFSETQ. CDR3 length: 15 residues. This chain's CDR3 is CASSAGTGLRETQYF. CDR3 coding DNA: TGCGCCAGCAGTGCCGGGACTGGGCTCCGGGAGACCCAGTACTTC.

The V gene is TRBV18, the J gene TRBJ1-5, with D unclear. The CDR3 extends over 13 amino acids. Trimming removed 6 bases at V and 1 base at J, with 7 bases between. Germline assignment: CDR1 KGHSH and CDR2 LQKENI. CDR3 amino acids: CASSGGSNQPQHF. The CDR3, as DNA: TGTGCCAGCTCGGGCGGGAGCAATCAGCCCCAGCATTTT.

V is TRBV6-2 or TRBV6-3 and J is TRBJ2-5, with TRBD1 as a possible D gene (6 bases). CDR1 is MNHEY and CDR2 is SVGEGT in the germline V gene. This CDR3 is 16 amino acids long. V was pared by 5 bases and J by 2 bases, with 18 bases between. The CDR3 nucleotides are TGTGCCAGCAGTCGACCTAGGACAGAGCGGCAAGAGACCCAGTACTTC. This translates into CASSRPRTERQETQYF.

The J gene is TRBJ1-1, the V gene TRBV19, with a tentative D call TRBD1 (6 bases). V lost 6 bases to trimming and J lost 2 bases, with 13 bases between them. Germline CDR1 is LNHDA and CDR2 is SQIVND (reference sequence). The CDR3 extends over 14 amino acids. The CDR3 is CASRTGHINTEAFF. CDR3 bases: TGTGCCAGTAGGACGGGACACATAAACACTGAAGCTTTCTTT.

This sequence joins TRBV28 and TRBJ2-5; 9 nucleotides agree with TRBD2. The CDR3 totals 15 residues. Germline V gene data show CDR1 as MDHEN and CDR2 as SYDVKM. Trimming cost V 7 bases and J 4 bases; bases outside gene matches: 10. This CDR3 is CASNLAGNPGETQYF. The CDR3 nucleotides read TGTGCCAGCAACCTAGCGGGAAATCCCGGAGAGACCCAGTACTTC. Based on the CDR3 plus reference TRBV28 and TRBJ2-5, the full variable domain is DVKVTQSSRYLVKRTGEKVFLECVQDMDHENMFWYRQDPGLGLRLIYFSYDVKMKEKGDIPEGYSVSREKKERFSLILESASTNQTSMYLCASNLAGNPGETQYFGPGTRLLVL.

The chain uses TRBV7-8 and TRBJ2-5, with TRBD2 matching over 13 bases. With V trimmed by 3 bases and J by 4 bases, 17 bases remained unmatched. This CDR3 region has 20 residues. In germline, CDR1 is SGHVS, CDR2 FQNEAQ. This CDR3 reads CASSFSIGPGLAGTLETQYF. The CDR3 nucleotides read TGTGCCAGCAGCTTTTCCATTGGGCCGGGACTAGCGGGAACGTTAGAGACCCAGTACTTC. The whole variable domain, filled in from reference TRBV7-8 and TRBJ2-5, reads GAGVSQSPRYKVAKRGQDVALRCDPISGHVSLFWYQQALGQGPEFLTYFQNEAQLDKSGLPSDRFFAERPEGSVSTLKIQRTQQEDSAVYLCASSFSIGPGLAGTLETQYFGPGTRLLVL.

This clone was observed a handful of times. The chain links TRBV27 to TRBJ1-6; D is possibly TRBD1 (5 bases). V was trimmed by 4 bases and J by 7 bases, leaving 11 bases between them. CDR1 and CDR2 (germline): MNHEY, SMNVEV (reference sequence). The CDR3 contains 14 residues. The CDR3 nucleotides are TGTGCCAGCAGTTGGGGAGGGGCGAATTCACCCCTCCACTTT. Amino acid sequence: CASSWGGANSPLHF.

In the case of this clone: One end of the junction does not line up with germline, which may come from a read error. The J gene is TRBJ2-3, the V gene TRBV5-4, with 12 bases identical to TRBD2. CDR3 size: 13 residues. Germline lookup yields CDR1 SGHNT and CDR2 YYREEE (reference sequence). The CDR3 sequence: CASSLIPTSGGGF. The CDR3 DNA is TGTGCCAGCAGCTTGATCCCGACTAGCGGGGGTGGATTT.

This chain connects TRBV20-1 to TRBJ2-5, with TRBD2 matching 9 bases. The V segment lost 3 bases and the J segment 4 bases; nucleotides outside the gene matches: 3. Germline CDR1 is DFQATT and CDR2 is SNEGSKA (reference sequence). The CDR3 loop spans 13 amino acids. The CDR3 nucleotides are TGCAGTGCTAGTGGCGGGGGGGGAGAGACCCAGTACTTC. Its translation is CSASGGGGETQYF.

V gene TRBV4-1 combines with J gene TRBJ2-4, with TRBD2 identical over 13 bases. The CDR3 is 17 residues long. Looked up from germline, CDR1 is MGHRA and CDR2 is YSYEKL. J lost 6 bases, V lost 5 bases, and 10 bases had no gene match. The CDR3 DNA follows: TGCGCCAGCAGCAACTCACTAGCGGGAGGGCCGAGAAACATTCAGTACTTC. It codes for CASSNSLAGGPRNIQYF.

The rearrangement uses TRBV15 and TRBJ2-5; 7 bases line up with TRBD1. The V gene's germline CDR1 is LNHNV and CDR2 YYDKDF (reference sequence). V shed 0 bases, J shed 5 bases, and the junction held 6 bases outside the gene matches. The CDR3 is 15 amino acids. CDR3 sequence: CATSRDLSGGETQYF. In DNA form, the CDR3 reads TGTGCCACCAGCAGAGATCTATCAGGGGGTGAGACCCAGTACTTC.

The rearrangement links TRBV29-1 to TRBJ2-5; TRBD1 agrees at 8 bases. This CDR3 contains 14 residues. J gave up 5 bases and V 7 bases, and 12 bases lay outside the gene matches. Germline CDR1 and CDR2: SQVTM and ANQGSEA. CDR3 sequence: CSAERQGHGETQYF. CDR3 in DNA: TGCAGCGCCGAGAGACAGGGGCACGGGGAGACCCAGTACTTC.

The genes are TRBV6-5 and TRBJ1-2; 8 nucleotides line up with TRBD1. Germline CDR1 and CDR2: MNHEY and SVGAGI. The CDR3 totals 14 residues. J lost 5 bases, V lost 6 bases, and 8 bases had no gene match. The CDR3 reads CASRGQADRYGYTF. DNA of the CDR3: TGTGCCAGCAGGGGACAGGCTGATCGATATGGCTACACCTTC.

For this clone: A junction boundary mismatches the germline segment, possibly from a read error. The chain links TRBV7-7 to TRBJ2-2; TRBD1 matches at 11 bases. The CDR3 runs 17 residues. Germline V lookup: CDR1 SSHAT, CDR2 FNYEAQ (reference sequence). Written as DNA, the CDR3 is TGTGCTAGCAGCCCCGGACAGGGGGCGCGCGGCACCGGGGAGCTGTTTTTT. This codes for CASSPGQGARGTGELFF.

V gene TRBV6-5 combines with J gene TRBJ2-5; TRBD1 is a possible D gene (6 bases). The CDR3 is made up of 13 amino acids. CDR1 is MNHEY, CDR2 SVGAGI, per germline. The germline V and J ends were trimmed by 8 bases and 5 bases, with 15 bases remaining between them. CDR3 in DNA: TGTGCCAGCGGAAGGGGGACCCATGAGACCCAGTACTTC. Protein: CASGRGTHETQYF.

The chain recombines TRBV27 with TRBJ2-6; D gene ambiguous. V shed 4 bases and J shed 0 bases, with 4 bases lying between them. Germline assignment: CDR1 MNHEY and CDR2 SMNVEV (reference sequence). The CDR3 totals 14 residues. CDR3 in amino acids: CASSYYSGANVLTF. The CDR3 nucleotides read TGTGCCAGCAGTTATTACTCTGGGGCCAACGTCCTGACTTTC.

The J gene is TRBJ1-1, the V gene TRBV7-9, with no clear D. The CDR3 spans 14 residues. The V end lost 5 bases, the J end lost 4 bases, and 14 bases lay between the germline ends. Germline CDR1 and CDR2: SEHNR and FQNEAQ (reference sequence). DNA of the CDR3: TGTGCCAGCAGCATGGCCCCCGGGATCACTGAAGCTTTCTTT. Residues: CASSMAPGITEAFF.

The chain carries TRBV16 and TRBJ1-4; no firm D call. Per germline, CDR1 KGHSY and CDR2 FQNENV. The CDR3 runs 15 residues. The V end lost 6 bases, the J end lost 6 bases, and 17 bases lay between the germline ends. The CDR3 reads CASRPRGIEHEKLFF. CDR3 nucleotides: TGTGCCAGCAGGCCACGAGGGATAGAGCATGAAAAACTGTTTTTT.